A single sample gave rise to the 8 T cell receptor beta chains below, sequenced in a study of blood T cell repertoires in COVID-19. Clones were sequenced by immunoSEQ multiplex PCR, and TCRdb holds only the in-frame ones, with some missing. The sample includes about 210,000 clones, more than 75% of them seen just once. The sequencing sample was made of PBMCs or T cells enriched from blood (not recorded which). These receptors all stem from a man in his forties with acute COVID-19.

The rearrangement links TRBV6-5 to TRBJ1-2, with no clear D. V was clipped by 4 bases and J by 3 bases, with 12 bases between them. The CDR3 loop spans 14 amino acids. Per germline, CDR1 MNHEY and CDR2 SVGAGI. As DNA, the CDR3 is TGTGCCAGCAGTTTCAAGCTGTGGTACTATGGCTACACCTTC. Its translation is CASSFKLWYYGYTF.

A few counts support this clone. The gene calls are TRBV6-4 and TRBJ2-7; 13 bases are a match to TRBD2. The germline CDR1 and CDR2 sequences are MRHNA and SNTAGT. The CDR3 contains 14 residues. With V trimmed by 6 bases and J by 4 bases, 3 bases remained unmatched. Here the CDR3 reads CASRRTSGSYEQYF. The CDR3 coding sequence is TGTGCCAGCAGGAGGACTAGCGGGAGTTACGAGCAGTACTTC.

V gene TRBV4-1 combines with J gene TRBJ2-7; 7 positions agree with TRBD1. J lost 2 bases, V lost 2 bases, and 6 bases had no gene match. This CDR3 contains 15 residues. Per germline, CDR1 MGHRA and CDR2 YSYEKL. In nucleotides, the CDR3 is TGCGCCAGCAGCCAACAGAGGGGGCTCCCCTACGAGCAGTACTTC. Residues: CASSQQRGLPYEQYF.

The rearrangement joins TRBV21-1 to TRBJ1-6; the table names TRBD1, a call not compared with the DNA. TRBV21-1 is termed a pseudogene. The CDR3 runs 15 residues. DNA for the CDR3: TGTGCCAGCAGAACCAGGGGGCAAGACAATTCACCCCTCCACTTT. Amino acid sequence: CASRTRGQDNSPLHF.

J is TRBJ2-7 and V is TRBV27; possible D gene TRBD1, 6 bases. The CDR3 is 16 amino acids. Trimming took 4 bases from V and 2 from J, leaving 18 bases between them. Germline values: CDR1 MNHEY, CDR2 SMNVEV (reference sequence). The CDR3 nucleotides read TGTGCCAGCAGTTCACGAAACAGGGTACGGCCCTACGAGCAGTACTTC. Its translation: CASSSRNRVRPYEQYF.

The V gene is TRBV19, the J gene TRBJ1-1; no reliable D call. CDR1 is LNHDA, CDR2 SQIVND, per germline (reference sequence). The ends were cut back, 3 bases at V and 3 bases at J, with 11 bases in the middle. The CDR3 sequence is 14 residues long. The CDR3 sequence: CASSMGGPDTEAFF. CDR3 coding DNA: TGTGCCAGTAGTATGGGAGGCCCAGACACTGAAGCTTTCTTT.

The J gene is TRBJ2-7, the V gene TRBV10-3; 12 positions match TRBD2. CDR3 size: 19 residues. CDR1 is ENHRY, CDR2 SYGVKD, per germline. Germline trimming cut 4 bases from V and 2 bases from J; bases unmatched to any gene: 15. The CDR3 nucleotides read TGTGCCATCAGTGGACACCAAGGGACTAGCGGGCTCCCTCCCTACGAGCAGTACTTC. Its translation is CAISGHQGTSGLPPYEQYF.

The chain uses TRBV28 and TRBJ2-2; tentative D call: TRBD2 (6 bases). CDR1 and CDR2 (germline): MDHEN, SYDVKM. The CDR3 has 14 amino acids. V was clipped by 10 bases and J by 2 bases, with 14 bases between them. The DNA for the CDR3 is TGTGCCATCCTCGGAGGGGTTAACACCGGGGAGCTGTTTTTT. Its protein is CAILGGVNTGELFF.